These 25 T cell receptor beta chains came from one sample sequenced in a study of cytomegalovirus exposure and HLA in healthy donors. Measured with immunoSEQ multiplex PCR; TCRdb has only the in-frame clones, and not every one. This sample has under 400,000 clones, with over 75% found just once. The material sequenced was PBMCs. The origin of the receptors is a young man in good health and CMV-seronegative.

This sequence joins TRBV6-1 and TRBJ1-1; D is perhaps TRBD1 (6 bases). Germline values: CDR1 MNHNS, CDR2 SASEGT. V lost 6 bases, J lost 5 bases, and 7 bases lay in between. This CDR3 contains 11 residues. The CDR3 bases are TGTGCCAGCAGGAGGGGGACTGAAGCTTTCTTT. Encoded protein: CASRRGTEAFF.

This chain links TRBV6-5 with TRBJ1-2; 7 positions agree with TRBD1. Per germline, CDR1 MNHEY and CDR2 SVGAGI. This CDR3 spans 13 amino acids. Unmatched junction bases numbered 8, after V lost 6 bases and J lost 7 bases. The CDR3 region is CASRETGAGGYTF. The CDR3 DNA sequence: TGTGCCAGCAGGGAAACAGGGGCTGGTGGCTACACCTTC.

The chain links TRBV29-1 to TRBJ1-4, with 7 nucleotides matching TRBD1. Germline V gene data show CDR1 as SQVTM and CDR2 as ANQGSEA. The CDR3 has 14 residues. J gave up 4 bases and V 7 bases, and 9 bases lay outside the gene matches. In DNA form, the CDR3 reads TGCAGCGCCTCACATGACAGGGATAATGAAAAACTGTTTTTT. This gives the protein CSASHDRDNEKLFF.

This clone was seen just once. This chain connects TRBV7-2 to TRBJ1-2; D may be TRBD1 (6 bases). V gave up 8 bases and J gave up 6 bases, with 19 bases separating them. The CDR3 covers 14 residues. Germline V gene data show CDR1 as SGHTA and CDR2 as FQGNSA. The CDR3 loop reads CASAGGAQAHGYTF. CDR3 nucleotides: TGTGCCAGCGCCGGGGGGGCGCAGGCTCATGGCTACACCTTC.

The chain recombines TRBV19 with TRBJ1-2; D unresolved. The germline V gene encodes CDR1 LNHDA and CDR2 SQIVND (reference sequence). The CDR3 loop spans 16 amino acids. V shed 1 base and J shed 5 bases, with 17 bases lying between them. The CDR3 loop reads CASSIGRPGGSYGYTF. The CDR3 region has the DNA TGTGCCAGTAGTATAGGTAGACCGGGAGGGAGTTATGGCTACACCTTC.

The chain is built from TRBV6-5 and TRBJ2-3; perhaps TRBD2 as D (7 bases). Germline lookup yields CDR1 MNHEY and CDR2 SVGAGI. The CDR3 runs 13 residues. V was trimmed by 2 bases and J by 6 bases, leaving 9 bases between them. CDR3 in amino acids: CASSYGGADTQYF. CDR3 DNA sequence: TGTGCCAGCAGTTACGGGGGGGCGGATACGCAGTATTTT.

This clone was observed a few times. V gene TRBV6-1 combines with J gene TRBJ2-2; 7 nucleotides agree with TRBD1. Looked up from germline, CDR1 is MNHNS and CDR2 is SASEGT. V lost 3 bases, J lost 4 bases, and 5 bases stayed unmatched. The CDR3 extends over 15 amino acids. The CDR3, as DNA: TGTGCCAGCAGTGAGACACAGGGGACCACCGGGGAGCTGTTTTTT. Amino acid sequence: CASSETQGTTGELFF.

CDR3 amino acids: CASRGTGGFHSGNTIYF. The CDR3 coding sequence is TGTGCCAGTAGAGGGACAGGGGGCTTCCACTCTGGAAACACCATATATTTT. This chain connects TRBV19 to TRBJ1-3, with 12 bases identical to TRBD1. The CDR3 runs 17 residues. Per germline, CDR1 LNHDA and CDR2 SQIVND (reference sequence). The junction had 6 bases not matched to a gene; V was cut back by 6 bases and J by 0 bases.

This clone was found a few times. The chain couples TRBV7-7 to TRBJ2-7; 7 bases map to TRBD1. The V gene end was trimmed by 5 bases and the J gene end by 4 bases; junction bases not matched to a gene: 8. The CDR3 runs to 14 residues. The V gene's germline CDR1 is SSHAT and CDR2 FNYEAQ (reference sequence). DNA of the CDR3: TGTGCCAGCAGCCGCGGAGGACAGGATTACGAGCAGTACTTC. Protein sequence: CASSRGGQDYEQYF.

This clone was seen once. The V gene is TRBV5-1, the J gene TRBJ2-1; 7 bases map to TRBD1. V gave up 4 bases and J gave up 8 bases; unmatched junction bases: 9. Germline CDR1 and CDR2: SGHRS and YFSETQ. The length of the CDR3 is 14 residues. The CDR3 nucleotides are TGCGCCAGCAGCCCAACCGGGACAGAATATGAGCAGTTCTTC. Its protein product is CASSPTGTEYEQFF.

The rearrangement joins TRBV4-1 to TRBJ2-1; tentative D call: TRBD2 (5 bases). This CDR3 is built from 14 residues. Germline CDR1 and CDR2: MGHRA and YSYEKL. The V end lost 1 base, the J end lost 5 bases, and 9 bases lay between the germline ends. The CDR3, as DNA: TGCGCCAGCAGCCAAGGGGGAGACGACAATGAGCAGTTCTTC. It translates to CASSQGGDDNEQFF.

This clone has only one observation. This chain links TRBV7-2 with TRBJ1-5, with 7 bases that match TRBD1. CDR1 and CDR2 from the germline V gene are SGHTA and FQGNSA. The CDR3 length is 17 residues. V was clipped by 1 base and J by 0 bases; unmatched bases: 6. The CDR3 loop reads CASSLEGTAISNQPQHF. The CDR3 nucleotides read TGTGCCAGCAGCTTAGAGGGGACAGCAATTAGCAATCAGCCCCAGCATTTT. Complete variable domain (other parts from reference TRBV7-2 and TRBJ1-5): GAGVSQSPSNKVTEKGKDVELRCDPISGHTALYWYRQSLGQGLEFLIYFQGNSAPDKSGLPSDRFSAERTGGSVSTLTIQRTQQEDSAVYLCASSLEGTAISNQPQHFGDGTRLSIL.

The chain carries TRBV6-5 and TRBJ1-1; D is perhaps TRBD1 (5 bases). V was trimmed by 2 bases and J by 12 bases, leaving 19 bases between them. CDR1 MNHEY and CDR2 SVGAGI come from the germline V gene. The CDR3 extends over 14 amino acids. Here the CDR3 reads CASSYSGGTLMSFF. The CDR3, as DNA: TGTGCCAGCAGTTACAGTGGGGGGACCCTGATGTCTTTCTTT.

This chain joins TRBV5-6 and TRBJ1-1, with a weak D call TRBD1 (5 bases). CDR3 length equals 14 residues. The V gene lost 0 bases and the J gene lost 3 bases, with 9 bases spanning the gap. Germline CDR1 is SGHDT and CDR2 is YYEEEE. The CDR3 sequence is CASSLGWGDTEAFF. For the CDR3, the DNA is TGTGCCAGCAGCTTGGGGTGGGGGGACACTGAAGCTTTCTTT.

The count of this clone is one. The chain links TRBV19 to TRBJ2-7; possibly TRBD2 for D (6 bases). This CDR3 comprises 14 residues. Germline loops: CDR1 LNHDA, CDR2 SQIVND (reference sequence). The V end was cut by 4 bases, the J end by 4 bases, with 14 bases between. The CDR3 region has the DNA TGTGCCAGTAGTACTACGATTGGGGGGTACGAGCAGTACTTC. It translates to CASSTTIGGYEQYF.

This sequence joins TRBV6-6 and TRBJ2-5, with TRBD2 identical over 11 bases. After removal of 5 bases from V and 4 bases from J, the junction contained 9 bases not matched to a gene. This CDR3 spans 16 amino acids. CDR1 is MNHNY, CDR2 SVGAGI, per germline (reference sequence). CDR3 sequence: CASSRLAGGPAETQYF. Written as DNA, the CDR3 is TGTGCCAGCAGTCGGTTAGCGGGGGGGCCGGCAGAGACCCAGTACTTC.

The CDR3, as DNA: TGTGCCAGCAGCGGCGGGAGTGTCGGGGAAAAACTGTTTTTT. Amino acids: CASSGGSVGEKLFF. V gene TRBV5-5 combines with J gene TRBJ1-4; D not resolved. This CDR3 contains 14 residues. The germline V gene has CDR1 SGHKS and CDR2 YYEKEE (reference sequence). Trimming pared 4 bases from V and 8 bases from J, leaving 15 bases between.

V gene TRBV6-5 combines with J gene TRBJ1-6, with a tentative D call TRBD1 (6 bases). The V gene's germline CDR1 is MNHEY and CDR2 SVGAGI. Trimming cost V 7 bases and J 16 bases, with 14 bases left between them. This CDR3 comprises 11 residues. CDR3 nucleotide sequence: TGTGCCAGCACGCCACAGGGAAGACTCCACTTT. The encoded protein is CASTPQGRLHF.

Here the CDR3 reads CASSVSIFGTDSTDTQYF. The CDR3 DNA sequence: TGTGCCAGCAGCGTATCGATTTTTGGGACAGACAGCACAGATACGCAGTATTTT. The chain employs TRBV9 and TRBJ2-3; TRBD1 matches at 7 bases. Losses at the gene ends were 1 base for V and 0 bases for J; bases not matched to a gene: 11. Germline-derived CDR1 and CDR2 are SGDLS and YYNGEE. The CDR3 covers 18 residues.

This clone has a handful of counts. The V and J genes are TRBV10-3 and TRBJ1-2; no definite D call. Germline V gene data show CDR1 as ENHRY and CDR2 as SYGVKD. Between the trimmed V and J ends, which lost 1 base and 7 bases, there was a span of 19 bases. The CDR3 has 16 amino acids. CDR3 sequence (DNA): TGTGCCATCAGTGAGTACCAGGTGGGGAGTTTTAGTGGCTACACCTTC. Its protein product is CAISEYQVGSFSGYTF.

This clone was counted only a few times. V and J are TRBV7-9 and TRBJ2-5, with 9 bases aligning to TRBD1. V lost 5 bases and J lost 4; bases outside the gene matches: 11. The CDR3 has 16 residues. CDR1 is SEHNR and CDR2 is FQNEAQ in the germline V gene (reference sequence). CDR3 in amino acids: CASSAPGQGFAETQYF. For the CDR3, the DNA is TGTGCCAGCAGCGCACCGGGACAGGGATTTGCAGAGACCCAGTACTTC. The full variable domain, its missing parts supplied by reference TRBV7-9 and TRBJ2-5, is DTGVSQNPRHKITKRGQNVTFRCDPISEHNRLYWYRQTLGQGPEFLTYFQNEAQLEKSRLLSDRFSAERPKGSFSTLEIQRTEQGDSAMYLCASSAPGQGFAETQYFGPGTRLLVL.

The chain is built from TRBV5-6 and TRBJ1-1, with D possibly being TRBD1 (6 bases). The CDR3 has 15 amino acids. The V gene's germline CDR1 is SGHDT and CDR2 YYEEEE. V was pared by 1 base and J by 3 bases, with 13 bases between. For the CDR3, the DNA is TGTGCCAGCAGCTTGAAGGACAGAGGCTACACTGAAGCTTTCTTT. The encoded protein is CASSLKDRGYTEAFF.

The V gene is TRBV19, the J gene TRBJ1-6; D is possibly TRBD1 (6 bases). From germline, CDR1 is LNHDA and CDR2 SQIVND (reference sequence). Trimming took 3 bases from V and 4 from J, leaving 10 bases between them. The CDR3 runs 15 residues. The CDR3 here is CASSMAGAYNSPLHF. CDR3 nucleotides: TGTGCCAGTAGTATGGCAGGGGCATATAATTCACCCCTCCACTTT.

Comment on this clone: Within the sample, other DNA sequences also encode this same CDR3. This sequence joins TRBV5-1 and TRBJ1-4; 7 positions match TRBD1. This CDR3 contains 14 residues. Trimming at V came to 0 bases and at J to 6 bases, leaving 2 bases not matched to a gene. In germline, CDR1 is SGHRS, CDR2 YFSETQ. CDR3 sequence: CASSLAGTDEKLFF. The CDR3 DNA is TGCGCCAGCAGCTTGGCCGGGACAGATGAAAAACTGTTTTTT.

V and J are TRBV29-1 and TRBJ1-6, with D maybe TRBD1 (6 bases). V lost 4 bases and J lost 10, with 14 bases in between. Germline-derived CDR1 and CDR2 are SQVTM and ANQGSEA. The CDR3 is made up of 13 amino acids. The chain's CDR3 is CSVATGRGSPLHF. The CDR3 DNA follows: TGCAGCGTTGCAACAGGGCGCGGGTCACCCCTCCACTTT.